Below, one T cell receptor beta chain is given with its context. The V gene end was trimmed by 6 bases and the J gene end by 6 bases; junction bases not matched to a gene: 6. CDR3 length equals 15 residues. Germline CDR1 and CDR2: ENHRY and SYGVKD. The record originates from a study of response to subunit inactivated influenza vaccine. TCRdb re-derived calls from the RT-PCR reads in MiXCR, one entry per CDR3 protein. Of more than 550,000 distinct CDR3 sequences in the sample, around 11% are singletons; the top ten hold roughly 11%. These data were also filed under a second study, of T cells expressing NK-cell markers. That paper notes: The authors generated TCR beta cDNA through 5'RACE template switching with UMIs.

This chain connects TRBV10-3 to TRBJ2-1; 12 nucleotides line up with TRBD2. The receptor comes from a man between 50 and 59 years old who received an inactivated influenza vaccine. The specimen comprised PBMCs from blood, sampled on the day of vaccination. CDR3 coding DNA: TGTGCCATCAGCCGACTAGCGGGAGTGACCAATGAGCAGTTCTTC. Translation gives CAISRLAGVTNEQFF.